Listed below are T cell receptor beta chains from one sample, sequenced in a study of cytomegalovirus exposure and HLA in healthy donors. Some clones are missing from TCRdb's copy, which holds only in-frame ones; the method was immunoSEQ multiplex PCR. The sample shows fewer than 150,000 clones, around 87% of them seen only once. Sequenced: PBMCs. The receptors were sampled from a man in his late teens or twenties in good health and CMV-seropositive. The CDR3 runs from the conserved cysteine through the conserved F or W. Fields, in order: J gene, V gene, D gene, clone size, CDR3 DNA, CDR3 protein. A D gene is named only where the DNA matches it firmly. Clone size is not always given. Where it is, it says once, few, many or a class for expanded clones.

j_gene: TRBJ1-5; v_gene: TRBV28; d_gene: NA; abundance: NA; CDR3nt: TGTGCCAGCAGTTTATTATATCAGCCCCAGCATTTT; CDR3aa: CASSLLYQPQHF
j_gene: TRBJ1-5; v_gene: TRBV2; d_gene: NA; abundance: NA; CDR3nt: TGTGCCAGCCGTAGACAGGCAAGCAATCAGCCCCAGCATTTT; CDR3aa: CASRRQASNQPQHF
j_gene: TRBJ1-1; v_gene: TRBV6-5; d_gene: NA; abundance: NA; CDR3nt: TGTGCCAGCAGTTACTCGAGAGGGATGGAGACTGAAGCTTTCTTT; CDR3aa: CASSYSRGMETEAFF
j_gene: TRBJ2-1; v_gene: TRBV2; d_gene: NA; abundance: NA; CDR3nt: TGTGCCAGCAGCGTACAGGGCAATGAGCAGTTCTTC; CDR3aa: CASSVQGNEQFF
j_gene: TRBJ2-3; v_gene: TRBV30; d_gene: TRBD2; abundance: NA; CDR3nt: TGTGCCTGGAGCTGGCTAGCGGGGCCTTCTCACGCAGATACGCAGTATTTT; CDR3aa: CAWSWLAGPSHADTQYF
j_gene: TRBJ1-5; v_gene: TRBV6-1; d_gene: NA; abundance: once; CDR3nt: TGTGCCAGCAGTGAAAGGGTTGTAAGGGGTAATCAGCCCCAGCATTTT; CDR3aa: CASSERVVRGNQPQHF
j_gene: TRBJ2-3; v_gene: TRBV2; d_gene: NA; abundance: NA; CDR3nt: TGTGCCAGCGCGAAAGACCTAGGACAGTTCACAGATACGCAGTATTTT; CDR3aa: CASAKDLGQFTDTQYF
j_gene: TRBJ2-2; v_gene: TRBV5-6; d_gene: TRBD2; abundance: NA; CDR3nt: TGTGCCAGCAGCTTTAGCGGGAGATTCGACACCGGGGAGCTGTTTTTT; CDR3aa: CASSFSGRFDTGELFF
j_gene: TRBJ2-6; v_gene: TRBV11-3; d_gene: TRBD1; abundance: NA; CDR3nt: TGTGCCAGCAGCCCAGGACAGGGGGCTGGGGCCAACGTCCTGACTTTC; CDR3aa: CASSPGQGAGANVLTF
j_gene: TRBJ1-1; v_gene: TRBV28; d_gene: NA; abundance: once; CDR3nt: TGTGCCAGCAAACTGGGCCACACTGAAGCTTTCTTT; CDR3aa: CASKLGHTEAFF